A selection of T cell receptor beta chains follows, all from one sample in a study of CD8 T cells in Susac syndrome. TCRdb used MiXCR to reprocess the immunoSEQ multiplex PCR reads, holding one entry per CDR3 protein. The table has roughly 120,000 distinct CDR3 sequences, 93% seen once. The sequenced sample consisted of CD4+ T cells from PBMCs. The receptors shown here come from a human donor with multiple sclerosis. Both conserved end residues are part of each CDR3. The order of the fields is CDR3 DNA, CDR3 protein, clone size, J gene, V gene, CDR3 length, D gene. A D gene is named only where the DNA matches it firmly. Expanded clones are given a class, and other clones once, few, many or no size at all.

CDR3 DNA: TGTGCCAGCAGTGAACCGAATTATGCGGAAGCTTTCTTT
CDR3 protein: CASSEPNYAEAFF
clone size: -
J gene: TRBJ1-1
V gene: TRBV6-1
CDR3 length: 13
D gene: -

CDR3 DNA: TGCGCCAGCAGCCAAGATGGGAGGACAAACTACGAGCAGTACTTC
CDR3 protein: CASSQDGRTNYEQYF
clone size: -
J gene: TRBJ2-7
V gene: TRBV4-3
CDR3 length: 15
D gene: -

CDR3 DNA: TGCAGCGTCGCGGGACGGCCCAATCAGCCCCAGCATTTT
CDR3 protein: CSVAGRPNQPQHF
clone size: -
J gene: TRBJ1-5
V gene: TRBV29-1
CDR3 length: 13
D gene: -

CDR3 DNA: TGCAGTGCTAGAGATTCCCGGCGGAACAGGGAGTTCTTCGGGGAGCCCCAGCATTTT
CDR3 protein: CSARDSRRNREFFGEPQHF
clone size: -
J gene: TRBJ1-5
V gene: TRBV20-1
CDR3 length: 19
D gene: -

CDR3 DNA: TGTGCCAGCTCACCTCTTATCCGGACACTATCCTACGAGCAGTACTTC
CDR3 protein: CASSPLIRTLSYEQYF
clone size: -
J gene: TRBJ2-7
V gene: TRBV18
CDR3 length: 16
D gene: -

CDR3 DNA: TGCAGTGCTCCCACCGCCCAGACTGGTAACACAGATACGCAGTATTTT
CDR3 protein: CSAPTAQTGNTDTQYF
clone size: -
J gene: TRBJ2-3
V gene: TRBV20-1
CDR3 length: 16
D gene: -

CDR3 DNA: TGCGCCAGCAGCTTATCAACAGCTGGAAACACTATATATTTT
CDR3 protein: CASSLSTAGNTIYF
clone size: -
J gene: TRBJ1-3
V gene: TRBV5-1
CDR3 length: 14
D gene: -

CDR3 DNA: TGTGCCAGCAGTTCCCCGGACAGGGGGATCTATGGCTACACCTTC
CDR3 protein: CASSSPDRGIYGYTF
clone size: once
J gene: TRBJ1-2
V gene: TRBV6-1
CDR3 length: 15
D gene: TRBD1

CDR3 DNA: TGTGCCTGGGGACAGGGGATAGATTCACCCCTCCACTTT
CDR3 protein: CAWGQGIDSPLHF
clone size: -
J gene: TRBJ1-6
V gene: TRBV30
CDR3 length: 13
D gene: TRBD1

CDR3 DNA: TGTGCCAGCACTCTCGCTGACCCTAGCACAGATACGCAGTATTTT
CDR3 protein: CASTLADPSTDTQYF
clone size: -
J gene: TRBJ2-3
V gene: TRBV6-1
CDR3 length: 15
D gene: -

CDR3 DNA: TGTGCCAGCAGCCTAGCGGTGGGCTCCTACGAGCAGTACTTC
CDR3 protein: CASSLAVGSYEQYF
clone size: once
J gene: TRBJ2-7
V gene: TRBV7-9
CDR3 length: 14
D gene: TRBD2

CDR3 DNA: TGTGCCAGCAGTGACTCAAGCGCGATAAGCACAGATACGCAGTATTTT
CDR3 protein: CASSDSSAISTDTQYF
clone size: -
J gene: TRBJ2-3
V gene: TRBV6-4
CDR3 length: 16
D gene: -

CDR3 DNA: TGTGCCAGCCGGGCAGGGAGTAATTCACCCCTCCACTTT
CDR3 protein: CASRAGSNSPLHF
clone size: once
J gene: TRBJ1-6
V gene: TRBV7-8
CDR3 length: 13
D gene: -

CDR3 DNA: TGTGCCAGCAGCGCAAGACTGCTAGCCAAAAACATTCAGTACTTC
CDR3 protein: CASSARLLAKNIQYF
clone size: -
J gene: TRBJ2-4
V gene: TRBV11-3
CDR3 length: 15
D gene: -

CDR3 DNA: TGTGCCAGCAGTACGCAGACCTTGAATGAAAAACTGTTTTTT
CDR3 protein: CASSTQTLNEKLFF
clone size: -
J gene: TRBJ1-4
V gene: TRBV12-3/TRBV12-4
CDR3 length: 14
D gene: -

CDR3 DNA: TGTGCCAGCAGCTTAGCGCCCCATGCAGATACGCAGTATTTT
CDR3 protein: CASSLAPHADTQYF
clone size: -
J gene: TRBJ2-3
V gene: TRBV7-2
CDR3 length: 14
D gene: -

CDR3 DNA: TGTGCCAGCAGGACTAATACCCGGGACTTGAACACCGGGGAGCTGTTTTTT
CDR3 protein: CASRTNTRDLNTGELFF
clone size: -
J gene: TRBJ2-2
V gene: TRBV28
CDR3 length: 17
D gene: -

CDR3 DNA: TGTGCCAGCAGCTCGGACAGGATGAACACTGAAGCTTTCTTT
CDR3 protein: CASSSDRMNTEAFF
clone size: -
J gene: TRBJ1-1
V gene: TRBV11-3
CDR3 length: 14
D gene: TRBD1

CDR3 DNA: TGTGCCAGCAGAGTAGGGGGCGACTATGGCTACACCTTC
CDR3 protein: CASRVGGDYGYTF
clone size: -
J gene: TRBJ1-2
V gene: TRBV28
CDR3 length: 13
D gene: TRBD1

CDR3 DNA: TGTGCCAGCAGTTTATCCCCTTCGACAGAGAGCTCCTACGAGCAGTACTTC
CDR3 protein: CASSLSPSTESSYEQYF
clone size: -
J gene: TRBJ2-7
V gene: TRBV27
CDR3 length: 17
D gene: -

CDR3 DNA: TGTGCCTGGAGTCCAGGGTTTCCTGAAGCTTTCTTT
CDR3 protein: CAWSPGFPEAFF
clone size: -
J gene: TRBJ1-1
V gene: TRBV30
CDR3 length: 12
D gene: -

CDR3 DNA: TGTGCCGGGAGGGGGGACACCGATGAAGCTTTCTTT
CDR3 protein: CAGRGDTDEAFF
clone size: -
J gene: TRBJ1-1
V gene: TRBV30
CDR3 length: 12
D gene: -

CDR3 DNA: TGTGCCAGCAGACCTAACCGGGACAGGGCAGCGGATAGCAATCAGCCCCAGCATTTT
CDR3 protein: CASRPNRDRAADSNQPQHF
clone size: -
J gene: TRBJ1-5
V gene: TRBV5-6
CDR3 length: 19
D gene: TRBD1

CDR3 DNA: TGTGCCAGCAGTTACTCGCGAGACATCCAGTCCTACGAGCAGTACTTC
CDR3 protein: CASSYSRDIQSYEQYF
clone size: -
J gene: TRBJ2-7
V gene: TRBV6-6
CDR3 length: 16
D gene: -

CDR3 DNA: TGCAGTGCTAGAGTGACTAGCGGGGGACACACCGGGGAGCTGTTTTTT
CDR3 protein: CSARVTSGGHTGELFF
clone size: -
J gene: TRBJ2-2
V gene: TRBV20-1
CDR3 length: 16
D gene: TRBD2

CDR3 DNA: TGTGCCAGCTCATCCTTCCCCAGAAACTATGGCTACACCTTC
CDR3 protein: CASSSFPRNYGYTF
clone size: -
J gene: TRBJ1-2
V gene: TRBV18
CDR3 length: 14
D gene: -